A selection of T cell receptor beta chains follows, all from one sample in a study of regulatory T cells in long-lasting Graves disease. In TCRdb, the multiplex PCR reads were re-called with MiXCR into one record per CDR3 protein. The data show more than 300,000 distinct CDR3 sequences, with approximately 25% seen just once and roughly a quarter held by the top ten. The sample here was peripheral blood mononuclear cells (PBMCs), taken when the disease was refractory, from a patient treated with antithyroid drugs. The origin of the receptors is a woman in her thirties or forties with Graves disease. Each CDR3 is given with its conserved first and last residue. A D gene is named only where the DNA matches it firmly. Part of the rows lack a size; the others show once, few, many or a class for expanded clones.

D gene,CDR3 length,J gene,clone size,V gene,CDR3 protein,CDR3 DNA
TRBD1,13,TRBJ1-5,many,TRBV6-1,CASKGTGGQPQHF,TGTGCCAGCAAGGGAACAGGGGGACAGCCCCAGCATTTT
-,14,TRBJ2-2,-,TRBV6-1,CASGQGLYTGELFF,TGTGCCAGCGGCCAGGGACTGTACACCGGGGAGCTGTTTTTT
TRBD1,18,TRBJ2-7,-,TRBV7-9,CASSHTLSGQGDSYEQYF,TGTGCCAGCAGCCATACTCTCTCGGGACAGGGGGACTCCTACGAGCAGTACTTC
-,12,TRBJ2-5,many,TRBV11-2,CASSYDRKVQYF,TGTGCCAGCAGCTACGACAGGAAAGTTCAGTACTTC
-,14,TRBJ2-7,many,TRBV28,CASTWGSSSYEQYF,TGTGCCAGCACCTGGGGGTCAAGCTCCTACGAGCAGTACTTC
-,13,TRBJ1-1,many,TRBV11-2,CASSFHENTEAFF,TGTGCCAGCAGTTTCCATGAGAACACTGAAGCTTTCTTT
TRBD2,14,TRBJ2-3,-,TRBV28,CASSLSGSADTQYF,TGTGCCAGCAGTCTTAGCGGGAGTGCAGATACGCAGTATTTT
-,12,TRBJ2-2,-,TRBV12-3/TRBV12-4,CASSLALRELFF,TGTGCCAGCAGTTTGGCACTTAGGGAGCTGTTTTTT
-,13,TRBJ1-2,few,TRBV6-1,CASSGRVGYGYTF,TGTGCCAGCAGTGGCAGGGTAGGCTATGGCTACACCTTC
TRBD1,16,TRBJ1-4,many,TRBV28,CASSPGQEGANEKLFF,TGTGCCAGCAGCCCGGGACAGGAGGGGGCTAATGAAAAACTGTTTTTT
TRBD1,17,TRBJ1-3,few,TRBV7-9,CASSLVAGGEPGNTIYF,TGTGCCAGCAGCTTAGTGGCAGGGGGGGAACCTGGAAACACCATATATTTT
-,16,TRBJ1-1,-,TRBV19,CASSPTWALQGTEAFF,TGTGCCAGTAGCCCTACGTGGGCCTTGCAGGGCACTGAAGCTTTCTTT
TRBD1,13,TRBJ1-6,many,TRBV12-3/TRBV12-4,CASTSDRGSPLHF,TGTGCCAGCACCTCGGACAGGGGTTCACCCCTCCACTTT
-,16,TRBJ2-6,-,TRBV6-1,CASSQLTVTGANVLTF,TGTGCCAGCTCACAATTGACAGTAACTGGGGCCAACGTCCTGACTTTC
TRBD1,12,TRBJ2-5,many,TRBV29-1,CSVTGYEETQYF,TGCAGCGTGACAGGGTACGAAGAGACCCAGTACTTC
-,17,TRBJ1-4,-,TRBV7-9,CASSGTRTLATNEKLLF,TGTGCCAGCAGCGGAACACGTACCCTTGCAACTAATGAAAAACTGCTTTTT
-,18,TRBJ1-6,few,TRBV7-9,CASSLPPRDPIGNSPLHF,TGTGCCAGCAGCCTACCCCCGAGGGATCCGATTGGGAATTCACCCCTCCACTTT
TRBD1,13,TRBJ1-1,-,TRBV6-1,CASRGATGGKAFF,TGTGCCAGCAGGGGAGCGACAGGGGGCAAAGCTTTCTTT
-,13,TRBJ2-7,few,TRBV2,CASRGGPSYEQYF,TGTGCCAGCAGAGGGGGACCCTCCTACGAGCAGTACTTC
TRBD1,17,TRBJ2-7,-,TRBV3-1,CASSQDKGQGRSYEQYF,TGTGCCAGCAGCCAAGATAAGGGACAGGGACGTTCCTACGAGCAGTACTTC
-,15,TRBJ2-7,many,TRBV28,CASSTMTQSRHEQYF,TGTGCCAGCAGTACCATGACCCAAAGTCGTCACGAGCAGTACTTC
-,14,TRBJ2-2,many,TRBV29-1,CSVELQDDTGELFF,TGCAGCGTTGAATTGCAGGATGACACCGGGGAGCTGTTTTTT
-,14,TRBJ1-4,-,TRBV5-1,CASSQTGTHEKLFF,TGCGCCAGCAGCCAAACCGGGACCCATGAAAAACTGTTTTTT
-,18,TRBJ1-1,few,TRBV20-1,CSASLQHYAYHMNTEAFF,TGCAGTGCTAGTTTACAGCATTATGCATATCACATGAACACTGAAGCTTTCTTT
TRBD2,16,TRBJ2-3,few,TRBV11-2,CASSSRLARVVDTQYF,TGTGCCAGCAGCTCCCGACTAGCGAGGGTGGTAGATACGCAGTATTTT
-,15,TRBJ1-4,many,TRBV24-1,CATSDLRQGPEKLFF,TGTGCCACCAGTGATTTAAGGCAGGGACCTGAAAAACTGTTTTTT
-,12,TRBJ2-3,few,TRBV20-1,CSALGAADTQYF,TGCAGTGCTCTTGGAGCCGCAGATACGCAGTATTTT
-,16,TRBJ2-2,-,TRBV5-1,CASSLVPSMNTGELFF,TGCGCCAGCAGCTTGGTTCCTAGTATGAACACCGGGGAGCTGTTTTTT
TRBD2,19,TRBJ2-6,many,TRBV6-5,CASSYRRLAEIPGANVLTF,TGTGCCAGCAGTTACCGCCGGCTAGCGGAGATACCTGGGGCCAACGTCCTGACTTTC
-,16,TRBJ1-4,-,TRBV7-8,CASSLAGGARDEKLFF,TGTGCCAGCAGCTTAGCTGGGGGGGCCAGGGATGAAAAACTGTTTTTT
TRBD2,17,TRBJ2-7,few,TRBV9,CASSKGGGSGSSYEQYF,TGTGCCAGCAGCAAGGGGGGGGGTAGCGGGAGCTCCTACGAGCAGTACTTC
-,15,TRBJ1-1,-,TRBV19,CASSMRGPRGAEAFF,TGTGCCAGTAGTATGAGGGGACCGCGGGGCGCTGAAGCTTTCTTT
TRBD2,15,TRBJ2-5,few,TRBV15,CATSEKKRESETQYF,TGTGCCACCAGCGAGAAGAAGCGGGAGTCGGAGACCCAGTACTTC
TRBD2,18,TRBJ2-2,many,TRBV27,CASSLSVLAGVWTGELFF,TGTGCCAGCAGTTTATCGGTACTAGCGGGAGTATGGACCGGGGAGCTGTTTTTT
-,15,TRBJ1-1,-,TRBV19,CASSSSGDPKAEAFF,TGTGCCAGTAGTTCGTCAGGGGACCCGAAGGCTGAAGCTTTCTTT
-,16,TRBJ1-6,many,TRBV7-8,CASSLRPGRVRSPLHF,TGTGCCAGCAGCTTAAGACCCGGTCGGGTTCGGTCACCCCTCCACTTT
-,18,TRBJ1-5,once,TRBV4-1,CASSQVLPRGPGNQPQHF,TGCGCCAGCAGCCAAGTCCTCCCCCGCGGGCCAGGCAATCAGCCCCAGCATTTT
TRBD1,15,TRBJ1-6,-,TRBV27,CASRSGQVQNSPLHF,TGTGCCAGCAGATCCGGACAGGTTCAGAATTCACCCCTCCACTTT
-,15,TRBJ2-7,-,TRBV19,CASSISGGREYEQYF,TGTGCCAGTAGTATAAGCGGCGGCAGGGAGTACGAGCAGTACTTC
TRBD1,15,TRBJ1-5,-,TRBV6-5,CASSYSGTGEQPQHF,TGTGCCAGCAGTTACTCCGGGACAGGGGAACAGCCCCAGCATTTT
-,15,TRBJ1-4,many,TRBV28,CASSAPGEANEKLFF,TGTGCCAGCAGTGCTCCAGGGGAAGCTAATGAAAAACTGTTTTTT
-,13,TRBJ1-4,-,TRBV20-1,CSATQSINEKLFF,TGCAGTGCTACCCAGAGTATTAATGAAAAACTGTTTTTT
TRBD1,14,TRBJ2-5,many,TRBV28,CASSSGQIGETQYF,TGTGCCAGCAGCTCGGGACAGATCGGAGAGACCCAGTACTTC
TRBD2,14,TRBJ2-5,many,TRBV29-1,CSVVGLAGWETQYF,TGCAGCGTTGTTGGGCTAGCGGGATGGGAGACCCAGTACTTC
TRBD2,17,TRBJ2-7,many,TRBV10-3,CAIREVSVAGDMYEQYF,TGTGCCATCAGAGAGGTCTCGGTAGCGGGAGATATGTACGAGCAGTACTTC
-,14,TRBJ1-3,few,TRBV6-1,CASSPGQRGNTIYF,TGTGCCAGCAGTCCCGGACAGCGAGGAAACACCATATATTTT
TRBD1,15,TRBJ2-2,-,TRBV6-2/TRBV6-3,CASSLVRGRAGELFF,TGTGCCAGCAGTTTGGTTAGGGGGCGCGCCGGGGAGCTGTTTTTT
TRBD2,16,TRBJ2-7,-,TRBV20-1,CSARGRRLADVYEQYF,TGCAGTGCTAGAGGAAGAAGACTAGCGGACGTCTACGAGCAGTACTTC